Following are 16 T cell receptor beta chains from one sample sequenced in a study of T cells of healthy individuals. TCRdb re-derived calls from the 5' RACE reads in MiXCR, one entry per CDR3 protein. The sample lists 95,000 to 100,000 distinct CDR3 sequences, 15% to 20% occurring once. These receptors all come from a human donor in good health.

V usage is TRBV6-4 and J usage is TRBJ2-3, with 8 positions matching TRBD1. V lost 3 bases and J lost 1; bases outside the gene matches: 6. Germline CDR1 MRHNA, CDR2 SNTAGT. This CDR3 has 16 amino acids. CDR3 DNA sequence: TGTGCCAGCAGTGAAGAGGTGACAGGGGGCACAGATACGCAGTATTTT. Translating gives CASSEEVTGGTDTQYF.

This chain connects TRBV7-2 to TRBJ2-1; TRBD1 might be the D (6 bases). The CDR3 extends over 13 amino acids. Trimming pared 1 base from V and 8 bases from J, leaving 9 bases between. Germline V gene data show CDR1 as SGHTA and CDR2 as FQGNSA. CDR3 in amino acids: CASSLVGGYEQFF. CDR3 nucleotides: TGTGCCAGCAGCTTAGTTGGGGGCTATGAGCAGTTCTTC.

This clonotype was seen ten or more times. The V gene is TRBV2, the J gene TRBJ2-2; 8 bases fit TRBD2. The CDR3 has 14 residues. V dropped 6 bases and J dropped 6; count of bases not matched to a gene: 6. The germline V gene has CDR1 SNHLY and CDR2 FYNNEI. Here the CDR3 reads CASRFGGVSGELFF. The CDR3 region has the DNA TGTGCCAGCAGATTCGGGGGGGTTTCCGGGGAGCTGTTTTTT. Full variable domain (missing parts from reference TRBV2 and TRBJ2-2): EPEVTQTPSHQVTQMGQEVILRCVPISNHLYFYWYRQILGQKVEFLVSFYNNEISEKSEIFDDQFSVERPDGSNFTLKIRSTKLEDSAMYFCASRFGGVSGELFFGEGSRLTVL.

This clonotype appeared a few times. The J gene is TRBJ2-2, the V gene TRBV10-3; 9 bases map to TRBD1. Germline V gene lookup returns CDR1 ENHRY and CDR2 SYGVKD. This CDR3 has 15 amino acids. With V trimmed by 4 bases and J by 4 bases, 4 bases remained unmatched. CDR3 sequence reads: CAISAGQGRTGELFF. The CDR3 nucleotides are TGTGCCATCAGTGCGGGACAGGGACGCACCGGGGAGCTGTTTTTT.

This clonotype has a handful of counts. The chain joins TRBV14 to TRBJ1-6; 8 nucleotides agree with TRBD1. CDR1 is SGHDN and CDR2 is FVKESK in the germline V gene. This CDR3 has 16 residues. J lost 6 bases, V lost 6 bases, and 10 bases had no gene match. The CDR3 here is CASRPIRGPVNSPLHF. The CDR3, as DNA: TGTGCCAGCAGACCTATCAGGGGGCCGGTTAATTCACCCCTCCACTTT.

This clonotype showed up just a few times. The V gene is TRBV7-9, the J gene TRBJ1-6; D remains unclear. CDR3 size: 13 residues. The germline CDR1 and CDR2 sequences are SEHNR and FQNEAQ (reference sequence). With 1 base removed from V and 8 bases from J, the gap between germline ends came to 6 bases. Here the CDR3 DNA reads TGTGCCAGCAGCTTAGTGGTGGATTCACCCCTCCACTTT. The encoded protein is CASSLVVDSPLHF.

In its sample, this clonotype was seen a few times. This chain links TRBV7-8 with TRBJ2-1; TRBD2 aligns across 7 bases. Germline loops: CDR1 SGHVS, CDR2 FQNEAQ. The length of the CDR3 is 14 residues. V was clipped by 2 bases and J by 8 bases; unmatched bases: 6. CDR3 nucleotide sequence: TGTGCCAGCAGCTTACTACTAGCGAGCGATGAGCAGTTCTTC. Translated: CASSLLLASDEQFF.

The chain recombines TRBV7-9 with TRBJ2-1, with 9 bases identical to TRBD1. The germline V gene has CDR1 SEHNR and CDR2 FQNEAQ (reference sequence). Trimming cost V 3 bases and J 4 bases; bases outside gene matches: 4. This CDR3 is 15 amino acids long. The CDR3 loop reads CASSLGQGTYNEQFF. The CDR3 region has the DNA TGTGCCAGCAGCTTGGGACAGGGAACGTACAATGAGCAGTTCTTC.

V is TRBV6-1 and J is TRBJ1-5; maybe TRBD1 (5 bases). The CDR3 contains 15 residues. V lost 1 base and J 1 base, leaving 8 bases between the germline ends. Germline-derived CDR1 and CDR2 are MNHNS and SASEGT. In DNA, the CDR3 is TGTGCCAGCAGTGAAGTTGGGGACAGCAATCAGCCCCAGCATTTT. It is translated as CASSEVGDSNQPQHF.

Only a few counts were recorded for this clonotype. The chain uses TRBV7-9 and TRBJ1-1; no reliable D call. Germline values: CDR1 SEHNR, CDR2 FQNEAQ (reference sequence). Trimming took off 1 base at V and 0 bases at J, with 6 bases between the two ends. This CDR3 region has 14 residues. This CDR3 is CASSLDSVNTEAFF. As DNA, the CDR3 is TGTGCCAGCAGCTTAGATTCAGTGAACACTGAAGCTTTCTTT. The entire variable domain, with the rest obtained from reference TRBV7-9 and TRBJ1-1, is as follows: DTGVSQNPRHKITKRGQNVTFRCDPISEHNRLYWYRQTLGQGPEFLTYFQNEAQLEKSRLLSDRFSAERPKGSFSTLEIQRTEQGDSAMYLCASSLDSVNTEAFFGQGTRLTVV.

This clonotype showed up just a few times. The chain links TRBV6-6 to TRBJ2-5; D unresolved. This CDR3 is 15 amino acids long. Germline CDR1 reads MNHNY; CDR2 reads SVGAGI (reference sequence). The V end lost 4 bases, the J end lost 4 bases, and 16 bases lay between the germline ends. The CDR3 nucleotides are TGTGCCAGCAGTTCCGTAGACGCGGTTCGAGAGACCCAGTACTTC. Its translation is CASSSVDAVRETQYF.

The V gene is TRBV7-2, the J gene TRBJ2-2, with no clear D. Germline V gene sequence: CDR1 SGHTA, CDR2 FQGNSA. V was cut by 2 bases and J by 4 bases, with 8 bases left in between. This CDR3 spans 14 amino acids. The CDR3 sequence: CASSLKVGTGELFF. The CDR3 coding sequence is TGTGCCAGCAGCTTAAAAGTCGGCACCGGGGAGCTGTTTTTT.

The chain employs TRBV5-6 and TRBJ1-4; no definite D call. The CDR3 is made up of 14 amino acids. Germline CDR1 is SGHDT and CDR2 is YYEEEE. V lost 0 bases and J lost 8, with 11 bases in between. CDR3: CASSLGQRAEKLFF. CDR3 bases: TGTGCCAGCAGCTTGGGGCAGAGAGCCGAAAAACTGTTTTTT.

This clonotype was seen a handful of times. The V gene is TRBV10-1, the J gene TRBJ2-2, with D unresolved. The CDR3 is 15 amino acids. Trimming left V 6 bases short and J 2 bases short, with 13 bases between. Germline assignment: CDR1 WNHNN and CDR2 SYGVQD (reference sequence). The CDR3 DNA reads TGCGCCAGCAGCAAAGGGATCTTTAACACCGGGGAGCTGTTTTTT. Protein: CASSKGIFNTGELFF.

The CDR3 sequence: CASRVQGILETQYF. The CDR3 DNA sequence: TGTGCCAGCAGGGTCCAGGGCATTTTGGAGACCCAGTACTTC. The V gene is TRBV6-5, the J gene TRBJ2-5, with a weak D call TRBD1 (5 bases). This CDR3 region has 14 residues. The V end lost 6 bases, the J end lost 5 bases, and 16 bases lay between the germline ends. Germline V gene lookup returns CDR1 MNHEY and CDR2 SVGAGI.

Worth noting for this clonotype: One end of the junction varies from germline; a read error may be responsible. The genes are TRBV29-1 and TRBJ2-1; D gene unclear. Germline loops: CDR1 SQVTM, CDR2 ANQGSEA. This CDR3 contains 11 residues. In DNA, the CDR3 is TGCAGCGTTGAAGGGGCTGGGTTGCAGGCCTTC. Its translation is CSVEGAGLQAF.